Listed below are T cell receptor beta chains from one sample, sequenced in a study of blood T cell repertoires in COVID-19. Assay used: immunoSEQ multiplex PCR; TCRdb lists only in-frame clones, some missing. Of about 270,000 clones listed, 80% to 90% are singletons. Sequencing input: peripheral blood. Source of these receptors: a woman in her seventies with COVID-19, enrolled during active disease. Both conserved end residues are part of each CDR3. The D gene is left open where the match is weak. Rows give clone size only sometimes, using once, few, many, or a class for an expanded clone.

V gene: TRBV15
clone size: -
D gene: -
J gene: TRBJ2-6
CDR3 DNA: TGTGCCACCAGCCTCTGGGGGCAGCCGAGCTCTGGGGCCAACGTCCTGACTTTC
CDR3 protein: CATSLWGQPSSGANVLTF

V gene: TRBV6-5
clone size: -
D gene: -
J gene: TRBJ2-3
CDR3 DNA: TGTGCCAGCAGGAGGGTGGAGGGAGCAGATACGCAGTATTTT
CDR3 protein: CASRRVEGADTQYF

V gene: TRBV19
clone size: -
D gene: -
J gene: TRBJ1-2
CDR3 DNA: TGTGCCAGTAGCAGGGAAAGTACCTATGGCTACACCTTC
CDR3 protein: CASSRESTYGYTF

V gene: TRBV7-9
clone size: few
D gene: TRBD1
J gene: TRBJ2-6
CDR3 DNA: TGTGCCAGCAGCTTTGACTTTGGACAGGGGCGAACTGGGGCCAACGTCCTGACTTTC
CDR3 protein: CASSFDFGQGRTGANVLTF

V gene: TRBV28
clone size: -
D gene: -
J gene: TRBJ2-4
CDR3 DNA: TGTGCCAGCAGCCCCGCGGGGCAAGAAAACATTCAGTACTTC
CDR3 protein: CASSPAGQENIQYF

V gene: TRBV7-6
clone size: -
D gene: -
J gene: TRBJ1-6
CDR3 DNA: TGTGCCAGCAGTCCCCGGGGGGACAATTCACCCCTCCACTTT
CDR3 protein: CASSPRGDNSPLHF

V gene: TRBV25-1
clone size: -
D gene: -
J gene: TRBJ1-6
CDR3 DNA: TGTGCCAGCAGTGAATACGGGACTGGAGAATCACCCCTCCACTTT
CDR3 protein: CASSEYGTGESPLHF

V gene: TRBV6-5
clone size: -
D gene: -
J gene: TRBJ2-5
CDR3 DNA: TGTGCCAGCATCGAGAGGGGGGGACAAGAGACCCAGTACTTC
CDR3 protein: CASIERGGQETQYF

V gene: TRBV3-1/TRBV3-2
clone size: -
D gene: -
J gene: TRBJ1-2
CDR3 DNA: TGTGCCAGCAGCCAAGACAGTTCCTATGGCTACACCTTC
CDR3 protein: CASSQDSSYGYTF

V gene: TRBV5-4
clone size: many
D gene: TRBD1
J gene: TRBJ1-2
CDR3 DNA: TGTGCCAGCAGCTTTCCCCCTGGACAGGGGGACGGCTATGGCTACACCTTC
CDR3 protein: CASSFPPGQGDGYGYTF

V gene: TRBV5-1
clone size: -
D gene: -
J gene: TRBJ2-5
CDR3 DNA: TGCGCCAGTGGCTCTGAGACGCGGGGGACCCAGTACTTC
CDR3 protein: CASGSETRGTQYF

V gene: TRBV4-3
clone size: -
D gene: TRBD1
J gene: TRBJ2-7
CDR3 DNA: TGCGCCAGCAGCCAAGGACAGGGGGCATCTTACGAGCAGTACTTC
CDR3 protein: CASSQGQGASYEQYF

V gene: TRBV19
clone size: -
D gene: TRBD2
J gene: TRBJ2-5
CDR3 DNA: TGTGCCAGTAGTATTAGCGGGGGGGGTGGAGAGACCCAGTACTTC
CDR3 protein: CASSISGGGGETQYF

V gene: TRBV30
clone size: -
D gene: -
J gene: TRBJ2-2
CDR3 DNA: TGTGCCTGGAGCGGACACTACACCGGGGAGCTGTTTTTT
CDR3 protein: CAWSGHYTGELFF

V gene: TRBV30
clone size: -
D gene: -
J gene: TRBJ1-6
CDR3 DNA: TGTGCCTGGACCGCCCGTGGCGGAGAACGGTATAATTCACCCCTCCACTTT
CDR3 protein: CAWTARGGERYNSPLHF

V gene: TRBV5-1
clone size: -
D gene: -
J gene: TRBJ1-2
CDR3 DNA: TGCGCCAGCAGCTTGCAACCCGGAGGGTCTGGCTACACCTTC
CDR3 protein: CASSLQPGGSGYTF

V gene: TRBV30
clone size: -
D gene: -
J gene: TRBJ2-4
CDR3 DNA: TGTGCCTGGAGGCGGAGGGTCGAGGGCAAAAACATTCAGTACTTC
CDR3 protein: CAWRRRVEGKNIQYF

V gene: TRBV5-1
clone size: -
D gene: TRBD2
J gene: TRBJ2-7
CDR3 DNA: TGCGCCAGCAGCGCATTTAGCGGGGGCTTCTACGAGCAGTACTTC
CDR3 protein: CASSAFSGGFYEQYF

V gene: TRBV7-6
clone size: -
D gene: -
J gene: TRBJ1-1
CDR3 DNA: TGTGCCAGCAGCTCCCAGGGCGTAGGATACACTGAAGCTTTCTTT
CDR3 protein: CASSSQGVGYTEAFF

V gene: TRBV9
clone size: once
D gene: TRBD2
J gene: TRBJ2-3
CDR3 DNA: TGTGCCAGCAGCGTTAGCGGGGGGGTAACAGATACGCAGTATTTT
CDR3 protein: CASSVSGGVTDTQYF

V gene: TRBV5-4
clone size: -
D gene: -
J gene: TRBJ1-2
CDR3 DNA: TGTGCCAGCAGCGATTCGTGGCAGGCCGGCACCTTC
CDR3 protein: CASSDSWQAGTF

V gene: TRBV5-6
clone size: -
D gene: TRBD1
J gene: TRBJ1-4
CDR3 DNA: TGTGCCAGCAGCACCGTCAGGGGGCTAGGGGAAAAACTGTTTTTT
CDR3 protein: CASSTVRGLGEKLFF